At least ten counts were recorded for the clone carrying this T cell receptor (beta chain). The data belong to a study of T cells in Graves' hyperthyroidism and ophthalmopathy. CDR1 SEHNR and CDR2 FQNEAQ come from the germline V gene (reference sequence). V was clipped by 5 bases and J by 7 bases; unmatched bases: 13. CDR3 length: 16 residues. RNA transcripts gave rise to amplified TCR beta CDR3 regions. TCR CDR3 underwent first-round RT-PCR with the HTBI primer set. TCRdb independently ran MiXCR on the multiplex PCR reads; one entry per CDR3 protein. The sample lists 600,000 or so distinct CDR3 sequences; 14% were seen once.

Sequencing was done on a sample of blood. V usage is TRBV7-9 and J usage is TRBJ2-1; 8 positions agree with TRBD2. The clonotype originates from a woman in her late teens or twenties with Graves' ophthalmopathy. The CDR3, as DNA: TGTGCCAGCAGCCCGTCCGTGGGACTAGAACATAATGAGCAGTTCTTC. It translates to CASSPSVGLEHNEQFF.